This T cell receptor (beta chain) was recovered during a study of cytomegalovirus exposure and HLA in healthy donors. Per germline, CDR1 SGHRS and CDR2 YFSETQ. Trimming took 0 bases from V and 1 from J, leaving 11 bases between them. The CDR3 runs 16 residues. The primer mix had 60 Vbeta and 13 Jbeta primers. Data came from immunoSEQ multiplex PCR; TCRdb stores just in-frame clones and leaves some out. The table lists approximately 150,000 clones, around 80% of them singletons, with approximately 4.1% in the top ten. Concerning this clone itself: This specimen includes other DNA sequences encoding the same CDR3.

The receptor was isolated from a middle-aged man in good health and CMV-seronegative. Sequenced input: PBMCs. This rearrangement joins TRBV5-1 to TRBJ1-3; maybe TRBD1 (6 bases). In DNA, the CDR3 is TGCGCCAGCAGCTTGGCCGGCCAGGGGTCTGGAAACACCATATATTTT. It specifies CASSLAGQGSGNTIYF.